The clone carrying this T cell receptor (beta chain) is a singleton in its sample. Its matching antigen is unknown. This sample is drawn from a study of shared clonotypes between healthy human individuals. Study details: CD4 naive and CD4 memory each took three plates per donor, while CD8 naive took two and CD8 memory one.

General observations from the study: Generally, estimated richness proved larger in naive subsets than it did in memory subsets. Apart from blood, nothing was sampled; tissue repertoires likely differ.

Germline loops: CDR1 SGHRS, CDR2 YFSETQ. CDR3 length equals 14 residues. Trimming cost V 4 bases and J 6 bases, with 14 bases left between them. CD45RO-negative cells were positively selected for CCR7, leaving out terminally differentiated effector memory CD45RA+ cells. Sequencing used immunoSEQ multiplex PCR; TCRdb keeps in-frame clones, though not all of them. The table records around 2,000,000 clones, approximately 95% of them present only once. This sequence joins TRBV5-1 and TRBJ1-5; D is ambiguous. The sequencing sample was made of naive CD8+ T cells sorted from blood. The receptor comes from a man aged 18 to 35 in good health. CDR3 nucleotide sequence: TGCGCCAGCAGCACGGACTGGGGAGGTCAGCCCCAGCATTTT. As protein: CASSTDWGGQPQHF.